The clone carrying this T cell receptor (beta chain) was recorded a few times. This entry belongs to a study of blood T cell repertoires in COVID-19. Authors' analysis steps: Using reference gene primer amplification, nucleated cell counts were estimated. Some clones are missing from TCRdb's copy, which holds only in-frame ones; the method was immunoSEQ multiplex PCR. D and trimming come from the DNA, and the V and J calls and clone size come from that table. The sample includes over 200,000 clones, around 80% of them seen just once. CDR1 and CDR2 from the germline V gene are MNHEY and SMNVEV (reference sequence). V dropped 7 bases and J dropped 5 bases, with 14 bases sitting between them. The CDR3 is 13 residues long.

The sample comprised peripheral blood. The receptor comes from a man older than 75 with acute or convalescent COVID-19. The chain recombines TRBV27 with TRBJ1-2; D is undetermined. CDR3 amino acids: CASTRLGSYGYTF. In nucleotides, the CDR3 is TGTGCCAGCACCCGGCTGGGCTCATATGGCTACACCTTC.